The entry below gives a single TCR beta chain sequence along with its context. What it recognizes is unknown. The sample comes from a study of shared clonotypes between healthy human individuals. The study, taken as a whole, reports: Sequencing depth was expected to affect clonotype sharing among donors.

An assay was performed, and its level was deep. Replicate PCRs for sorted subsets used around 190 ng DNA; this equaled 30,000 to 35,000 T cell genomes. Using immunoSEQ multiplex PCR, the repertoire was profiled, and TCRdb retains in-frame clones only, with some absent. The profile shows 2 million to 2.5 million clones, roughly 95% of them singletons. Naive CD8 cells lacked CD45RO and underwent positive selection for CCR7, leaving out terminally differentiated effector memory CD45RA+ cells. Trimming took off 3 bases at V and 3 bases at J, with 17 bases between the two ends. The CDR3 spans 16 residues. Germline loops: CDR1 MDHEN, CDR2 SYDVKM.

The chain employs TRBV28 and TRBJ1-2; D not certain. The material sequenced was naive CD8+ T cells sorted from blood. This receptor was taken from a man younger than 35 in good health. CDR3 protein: CASSLDSGQLDYGYTF. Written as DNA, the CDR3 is TGTGCCAGCAGTTTGGACTCCGGCCAACTTGACTATGGCTACACCTTC.